These T cell receptor beta chains were read from a single sample in a study of T-cell memory formation after mild COVID-19. TCRdb reanalysed the 5' RACE reads using MiXCR and keeps one entry per CDR3 protein. The sample lists nearly 200,000 distinct CDR3 sequences, around 17% seen once, with 2.4% in the top ten. The sample comprised PBMCs or a T cell subset sorted from them (not recorded which). The receptor source for this set is an adult woman who had mild COVID-19 (a few samples of this study predate the infection). Cell type and time point are not known. The CDR3 runs from the conserved cysteine through the conserved F or W. D genes are given only for firm matches. Expanded clones are given a class, and other clones once, few, many or no size at all.

size: .; J: TRBJ2-3; V: TRBV12-3/TRBV12-4; D: TRBD1; DNA: TGTGCCAGCAGCCTACAGGGGGCTGAAGATACGCAGTATTTT; CDR3: CASSLQGAEDTQYF
size: many; J: TRBJ2-5; V: TRBV7-8; D: TRBD1; DNA: TGTGCCAGCAGCCCTGGGGGCAGGGGGGAGACCCAGTACTTC; CDR3: CASSPGGRGETQYF
size: large; J: TRBJ2-6; V: TRBV5-1; D: .; DNA: TGCGCCAGCAGTTTCCCGACCCAGCTATCTGGGGCCAACGTCCTGACTTTC; CDR3: CASSFPTQLSGANVLTF
size: few; J: TRBJ2-7; V: TRBV30; D: .; DNA: TGTGCCTGGAGTCCGGAGATGCCGGTAGAGCAGTACTTC; CDR3: CAWSPEMPVEQYF
size: .; J: TRBJ1-6; V: TRBV5-5; D: TRBD1; DNA: TGTGCCAGCAGCTCGTACAGGGGCACCTATAATTCACCCCTCCACTTT; CDR3: CASSSYRGTYNSPLHF
size: .; J: TRBJ2-5; V: TRBV5-1; D: TRBD1; DNA: TGCGCCAGCAGCTTCCGGGACAGGGGGTACCAAGAGACCCAGTACTTC; CDR3: CASSFRDRGYQETQYF
size: .; J: TRBJ2-2; V: TRBV11-3; D: .; DNA: TGTGCCAGCAGCTTAGATCACAGCACCGGGGAGCTGTTTTTT; CDR3: CASSLDHSTGELFF
size: .; J: TRBJ1-1; V: TRBV27; D: .; DNA: TGTGCCAGCAAGGACAGACCGCTTGAAGCTTTCTTT; CDR3: CASKDRPLEAFF
size: few; J: TRBJ2-7; V: TRBV3-1; D: TRBD2; DNA: TGTGCCAGCAGCCAAGAAGGACTAGCGTACCGGGAGTGGTACTTC; CDR3: CASSQEGLAYREWYF
size: few; J: TRBJ2-1; V: TRBV7-8; D: .; DNA: TGTGCCAGCAGCTTATCTCGGCGTCCGCTAGCGATCGCCAATGAGCAGTTCTTC; CDR3: CASSLSRRPLAIANEQFF
size: many; J: TRBJ2-2; V: TRBV2; D: .; DNA: TGTGCCAGCAGAAACAGTCCCGGGGAGCTGTTTTTT; CDR3: CASRNSPGELFF
size: many; J: TRBJ2-5; V: TRBV4-1; D: TRBD2; DNA: TGCGCCAGCAGCCAAGGCGGGGGGAATTGGGAGACCCAGTACTTC; CDR3: CASSQGGGNWETQYF
size: few; J: TRBJ1-4; V: TRBV20-1; D: .; DNA: TGCAGTGCTAGGGGAATAGGGGAAAAACTGTTTTTT; CDR3: CSARGIGEKLFF
size: .; J: TRBJ2-7; V: TRBV24-1; D: .; DNA: TGTGCCACCAGTGACGAGGGGCGCGACTACGAGCAGTACTTC; CDR3: CATSDEGRDYEQYF
size: .; J: TRBJ2-5; V: TRBV7-9; D: .; DNA: TGTGCCAGCAGCTATGGGGACCCTTCGGAGGAGACCCAGTACTTC; CDR3: CASSYGDPSEETQYF
size: .; J: TRBJ1-1; V: TRBV29-1; D: TRBD1; DNA: TGCAGCGTTGCCCCAGGGGGCTCAACTGAAGCTTTCTTT; CDR3: CSVAPGGSTEAFF
size: .; J: TRBJ2-1; V: TRBV3-1; D: .; DNA: TGTGCCAGCAGCCGAGGGTGGGGGCCACGTTACAATGAGCAGTTCTTC; CDR3: CASSRGWGPRYNEQFF
size: few; J: TRBJ2-5; V: TRBV5-5; D: .; DNA: TGTGCCAGCAGCAACGGGCCAGAGACCCAGTACTTC; CDR3: CASSNGPETQYF
size: few; J: TRBJ1-5; V: TRBV5-1; D: .; DNA: TGCGCCAGCAGCTTGGGGGGGGCCAATCAGCCCCAGCATTTT; CDR3: CASSLGGANQPQHF
size: many; J: TRBJ1-2; V: TRBV5-5; D: TRBD1; DNA: TGTGCCAGCAGCTTGTCACAGGGGAACTATGGCTACACCTTC; CDR3: CASSLSQGNYGYTF
size: .; J: TRBJ1-1; V: TRBV7-3; D: .; DNA: TGTGCCAGCAGCCAATCTCCGGGACAGAACACTGAAGCTTTCTTT; CDR3: CASSQSPGQNTEAFF
size: few; J: TRBJ1-1; V: TRBV11-2; D: .; DNA: TGTGCCAGCAGCTTATCACTCACTGGGGAAGCTTTCTTT; CDR3: CASSLSLTGEAFF
size: .; J: TRBJ2-7; V: TRBV6-5; D: .; DNA: TGTGCCAGGCCAGAGTCCTACGAGCAGTACTTC; CDR3: CARPESYEQYF
size: .; J: TRBJ2-3; V: TRBV6-5; D: .; DNA: TGTGCCAGCAGTTACCGACGAAGCACAGATACGCAGTATTTT; CDR3: CASSYRRSTDTQYF
size: .; J: TRBJ2-1; V: TRBV6-2/TRBV6-3; D: TRBD2; DNA: TGTGCCAGCAGATTAGCGGGAGTCGGGTTTAATGAGCAGTTCTTC; CDR3: CASRLAGVGFNEQFF
size: .; J: TRBJ1-1; V: TRBV20-1; D: .; DNA: TGCAGTGCTCGAAGAGCGCCGGGGGTTTACACTGAAGCTTTCTTT; CDR3: CSARRAPGVYTEAFF
size: .; J: TRBJ1-2; V: TRBV24-1; D: TRBD1; DNA: TGTGCCACCCAGACAGGGTCGAACTATGGCTACACCTTC; CDR3: CATQTGSNYGYTF
size: few; J: TRBJ2-6; V: TRBV4-2; D: TRBD1; DNA: TGTGCCAGCAGCCAGGACAGGGGGTACGGGGCCAACGTCCTGACTTTC; CDR3: CASSQDRGYGANVLTF
size: few; J: TRBJ1-2; V: TRBV5-1; D: .; DNA: TGCGCCAGCAGCTTGGCCCTGGGAGGCCCTAACTATGGCTACACCTTC; CDR3: CASSLALGGPNYGYTF
size: few; J: TRBJ1-4; V: TRBV29-1; D: .; DNA: TGCAGCGTTGCAAGGACGTCTCAAGGGGATGAAAAACTGTTTTTT; CDR3: CSVARTSQGDEKLFF
size: many; J: TRBJ2-5; V: TRBV7-3; D: .; DNA: TGTGCCAGCAGCTCTGGGCCACGGGAGACCCAGTACTTC; CDR3: CASSSGPRETQYF
size: .; J: TRBJ2-5; V: TRBV5-1; D: TRBD2; DNA: TGCGCCAGCAGCTCCAAAGTCGGGACGGGGGGAGAGACCCAGTACTTC; CDR3: CASSSKVGTGGETQYF
size: .; J: TRBJ2-1; V: TRBV9; D: TRBD1; DNA: TGTGCCAGCAGCCCCCGGGACAGGCCAAGAGATGAGCAGTTCTTC; CDR3: CASSPRDRPRDEQFF
size: .; J: TRBJ2-5; V: TRBV20-1; D: TRBD2; DNA: TGCAGTGCCCCAATAGCGGGAAGTCAAGAGACCCAGTACTTC; CDR3: CSAPIAGSQETQYF
size: many; J: TRBJ2-7; V: TRBV4-1; D: .; DNA: TGCGCCAGCAGCCAAGATACAAGGACACATTCCTACGAGCAGTACTTC; CDR3: CASSQDTRTHSYEQYF
size: few; J: TRBJ2-3; V: TRBV24-1; D: TRBD2; DNA: TGTGCCACCAGTGATTCTGGACTAGCGGGAGTAGATACGCAGTATTTT; CDR3: CATSDSGLAGVDTQYF
size: .; J: TRBJ2-5; V: TRBV15; D: .; DNA: TGTGCCACCCAAGGCCGAGGAGAGACCCAGTACTTC; CDR3: CATQGRGETQYF
size: .; J: TRBJ2-7; V: TRBV11-2; D: TRBD1; DNA: TGTGCCAGCAGCTTAGAAGCCGGGACAGTGGGGTCCTACGAGCAGTACTTC; CDR3: CASSLEAGTVGSYEQYF
size: .; J: TRBJ2-3; V: TRBV20-1; D: TRBD2; DNA: TGCAGTGCTAGGGCCAGCGGGGGGGCAGATACGCAGTATTTT; CDR3: CSARASGGADTQYF
size: many; J: TRBJ1-2; V: TRBV5-4; D: .; DNA: TGTGCCAGCAGCGACATATCAGTTCAGGGTGGCTACACCTTC; CDR3: CASSDISVQGGYTF
size: .; J: TRBJ2-3; V: TRBV18; D: .; DNA: TGTGCCAGCTCACCGCAGGGAATGGGCACAGATACGCAGTATTTT; CDR3: CASSPQGMGTDTQYF
size: .; J: TRBJ1-3; V: TRBV7-2; D: .; DNA: TGTGCCAGCAGCTTCCTCTCTGGAAACACCATATATTTT; CDR3: CASSFLSGNTIYF
size: .; J: TRBJ2-7; V: TRBV27; D: TRBD1; DNA: TGTGCCACCCAACCGACAGGGAACTCACCTTGGTACGAGCAGTACTTC; CDR3: CATQPTGNSPWYEQYF
size: few; J: TRBJ1-1; V: TRBV7-3; D: .; DNA: TGTGCCAGCAGCTTCACCAGGGACACTAAGAACACTGAAGCTTTCTTT; CDR3: CASSFTRDTKNTEAFF
size: few; J: TRBJ2-2; V: TRBV9; D: .; DNA: TGTGCCAGCAGCGTGCACGGGGAGCTGTTTTTT; CDR3: CASSVHGELFF
size: .; J: TRBJ1-6; V: TRBV18; D: .; DNA: TGTGCCAGCTCACCATCCAGAGACAGCAATAATTCACCCCTCCACTTT; CDR3: CASSPSRDSNNSPLHF
size: few; J: TRBJ2-3; V: TRBV20-1; D: .; DNA: TGCAGTGCTGATGCGACTAGCACAGATACGCAGTATTTT; CDR3: CSADATSTDTQYF
size: few; J: TRBJ1-1; V: TRBV7-9; D: .; DNA: TGTGCCAGCAGCTCAAACGACAAGAACACTGAAGCTTTCTTT; CDR3: CASSSNDKNTEAFF
size: few; J: TRBJ2-1; V: TRBV24-1; D: .; DNA: TGTGCCACCAGTGACCCCGGTCGTAATGAGCAGTTCTTC; CDR3: CATSDPGRNEQFF
size: .; J: TRBJ2-7; V: TRBV6-5; D: TRBD2; DNA: TGTGCCAGCAGCCGTGGTGGGAGCGGGAGCTCCTACGAGCAGTACTTC; CDR3: CASSRGGSGSSYEQYF
size: many; J: TRBJ2-7; V: TRBV24-1; D: .; DNA: TGTGCCACCAGTCGGGACGGAGGATACGAGCAGTACTTC; CDR3: CATSRDGGYEQYF
size: .; J: TRBJ1-1; V: TRBV5-1; D: .; DNA: TGCGCCAGCAGCCCTTGGGACAAGAACACTGAAGCTTTCTTT; CDR3: CASSPWDKNTEAFF
size: .; J: TRBJ1-1; V: TRBV4-2; D: TRBD1; DNA: TGTGCCAGCAGCCCGGCTAGGGGACAGGGGGACACTGAAGCTTTCTTT; CDR3: CASSPARGQGDTEAFF
size: few; J: TRBJ1-1; V: TRBV5-1; D: .; DNA: TGCGCCAGCAGCTTGGGTGGGGGGCCAACTGAAGCTTTCTTT; CDR3: CASSLGGGPTEAFF
size: few; J: TRBJ1-1; V: TRBV20-1; D: .; DNA: TGCAGTGCGAGACGTGGGTCGGGAACTGAAGCTTTCTTT; CDR3: CSARRGSGTEAFF
size: few; J: TRBJ1-1; V: TRBV7-8; D: TRBD1; DNA: TGTGCCAGCAGCTTAGTTACGGGACAGGAAGCTTTCTTT; CDR3: CASSLVTGQEAFF
size: .; J: TRBJ2-5; V: TRBV7-2; D: .; DNA: TGTGCCAGCAGCTTATCGGGGATTGAAGAGACCCAGTACTTC; CDR3: CASSLSGIEETQYF
size: few; J: TRBJ2-1; V: TRBV3-1; D: .; DNA: TGTGCCAGCAGCCAAGGCCAGGGGGGGTACAATGAGCAGTTCTTC; CDR3: CASSQGQGGYNEQFF
size: few; J: TRBJ2-7; V: TRBV6-1; D: .; DNA: TGTGCCAGCAGTACCCGACAGGCTTACGAGCAGTACTTC; CDR3: CASSTRQAYEQYF
size: few; J: TRBJ1-1; V: TRBV7-8; D: TRBD1; DNA: TGTGCCAGCAGCAAAAACGCCGGGACAGGGGGCACCACTGAAGCTTTCTTT; CDR3: CASSKNAGTGGTTEAFF